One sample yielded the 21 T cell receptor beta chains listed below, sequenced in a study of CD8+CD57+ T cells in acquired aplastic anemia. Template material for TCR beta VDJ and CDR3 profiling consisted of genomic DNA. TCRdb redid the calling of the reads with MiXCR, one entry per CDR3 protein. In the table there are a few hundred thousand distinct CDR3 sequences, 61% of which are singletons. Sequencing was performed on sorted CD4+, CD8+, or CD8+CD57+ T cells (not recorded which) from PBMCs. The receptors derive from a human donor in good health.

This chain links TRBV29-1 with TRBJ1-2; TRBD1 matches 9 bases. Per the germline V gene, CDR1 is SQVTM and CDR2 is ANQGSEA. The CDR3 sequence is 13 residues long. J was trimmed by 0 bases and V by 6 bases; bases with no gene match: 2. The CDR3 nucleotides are TGCAGCGTAGGGACAGGGTCTAACTATGGCTACACCTTC. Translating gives CSVGTGSNYGYTF.

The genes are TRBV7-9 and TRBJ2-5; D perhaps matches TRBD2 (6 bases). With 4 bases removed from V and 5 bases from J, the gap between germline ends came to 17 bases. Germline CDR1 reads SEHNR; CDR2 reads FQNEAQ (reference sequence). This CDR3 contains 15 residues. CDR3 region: CASSYEGAGRETQYF. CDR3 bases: TGTGCCAGCAGCTACGAGGGCGCAGGGAGGGAGACCCAGTACTTC.

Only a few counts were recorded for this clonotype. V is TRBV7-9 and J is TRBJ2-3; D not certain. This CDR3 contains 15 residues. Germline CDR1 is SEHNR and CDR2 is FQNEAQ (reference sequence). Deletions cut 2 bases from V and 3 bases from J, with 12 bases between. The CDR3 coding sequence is TGTGCCAGCAGCTTACCAGGTTCGCTGACAGATACGCAGTATTTT. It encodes CASSLPGSLTDTQYF.

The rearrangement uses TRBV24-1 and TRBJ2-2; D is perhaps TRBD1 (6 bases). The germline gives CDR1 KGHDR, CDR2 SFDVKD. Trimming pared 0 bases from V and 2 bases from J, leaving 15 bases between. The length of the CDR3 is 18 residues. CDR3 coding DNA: TGTGCCACCAGTGATTTGCAGTGGCAGGGGACCAACACCGGGGAGCTGTTTTTT. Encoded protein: CATSDLQWQGTNTGELFF.

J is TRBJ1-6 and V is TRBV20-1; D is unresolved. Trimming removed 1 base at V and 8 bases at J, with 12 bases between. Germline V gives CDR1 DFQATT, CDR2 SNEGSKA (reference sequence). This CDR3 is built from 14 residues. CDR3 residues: CSARAHEEHSPLHF. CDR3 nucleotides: TGCAGTGCTAGAGCCCACGAAGAACATTCACCCCTCCACTTT.

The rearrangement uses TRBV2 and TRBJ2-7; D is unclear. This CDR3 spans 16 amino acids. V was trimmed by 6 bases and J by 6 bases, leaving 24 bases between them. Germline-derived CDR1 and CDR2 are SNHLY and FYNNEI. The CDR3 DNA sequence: TGTGCCAGCAGCGCCCTGAAACTACCTCCCCCCTTCGAGCAGTACTTC. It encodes CASSALKLPPPFEQYF. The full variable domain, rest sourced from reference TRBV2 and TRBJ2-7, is EPEVTQTPSHQVTQMGQEVILRCVPISNHLYFYWYRQILGQKVEFLVSFYNNEISEKSEIFDDQFSVERPDGSNFTLKIRSTKLEDSAMYFCASSALKLPPPFEQYFGPGTRLTVT.

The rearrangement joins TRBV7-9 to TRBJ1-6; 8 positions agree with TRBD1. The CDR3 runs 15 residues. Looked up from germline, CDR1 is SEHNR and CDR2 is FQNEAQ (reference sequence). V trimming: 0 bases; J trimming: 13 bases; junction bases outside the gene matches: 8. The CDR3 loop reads CASSLAGGQGHPLHF. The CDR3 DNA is TGTGCCAGCAGCTTAGCCGGCGGACAGGGCCATCCCCTCCACTTT.

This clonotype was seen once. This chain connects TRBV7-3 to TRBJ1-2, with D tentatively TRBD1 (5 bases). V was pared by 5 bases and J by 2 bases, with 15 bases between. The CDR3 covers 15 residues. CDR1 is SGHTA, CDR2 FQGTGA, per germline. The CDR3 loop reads CASSPGRGNNYGYTF. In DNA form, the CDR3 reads TGTGCCAGCAGCCCGGGGAGGGGCAACAACTATGGCTACACCTTC.

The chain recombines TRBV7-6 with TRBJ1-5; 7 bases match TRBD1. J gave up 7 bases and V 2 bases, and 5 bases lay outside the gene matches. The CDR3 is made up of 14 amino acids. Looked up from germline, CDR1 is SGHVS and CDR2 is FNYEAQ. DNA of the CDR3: TGTGCCAGCAGCTTAACAGGGGAGGGACAGCCCCAGCATTTT. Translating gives CASSLTGEGQPQHF.

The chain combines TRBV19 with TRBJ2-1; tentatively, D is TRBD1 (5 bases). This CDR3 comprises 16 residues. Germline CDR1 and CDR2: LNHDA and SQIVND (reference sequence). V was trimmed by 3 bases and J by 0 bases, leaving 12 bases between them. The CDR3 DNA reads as TGTGCCAGTAGTATGATTCGCGACAGCTCCTACAATGAGCAGTTCTTC. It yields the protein CASSMIRDSSYNEQFF.

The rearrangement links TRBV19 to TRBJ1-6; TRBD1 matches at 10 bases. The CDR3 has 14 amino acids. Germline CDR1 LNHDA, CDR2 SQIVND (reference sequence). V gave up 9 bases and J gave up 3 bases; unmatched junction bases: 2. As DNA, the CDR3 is TGTGCCAGCTGGGACAGGGGCTATAATTCACCCCTCCACTTT. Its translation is CASWDRGYNSPLHF.

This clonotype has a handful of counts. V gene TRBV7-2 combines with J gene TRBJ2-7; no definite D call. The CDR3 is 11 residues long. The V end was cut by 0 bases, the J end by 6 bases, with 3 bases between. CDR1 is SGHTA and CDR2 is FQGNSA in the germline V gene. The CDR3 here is CASSLAREQYF. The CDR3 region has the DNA TGTGCCAGCAGCTTAGCTCGCGAGCAGTACTTC.

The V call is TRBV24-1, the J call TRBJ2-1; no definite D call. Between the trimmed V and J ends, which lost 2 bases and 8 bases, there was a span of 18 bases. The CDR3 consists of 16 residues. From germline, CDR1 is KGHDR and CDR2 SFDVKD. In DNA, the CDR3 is TGTGCCACCAGTGATTCGTTGACCTTTTTGCCCCATGAGCAGTTCTTC. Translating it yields CATSDSLTFLPHEQFF.

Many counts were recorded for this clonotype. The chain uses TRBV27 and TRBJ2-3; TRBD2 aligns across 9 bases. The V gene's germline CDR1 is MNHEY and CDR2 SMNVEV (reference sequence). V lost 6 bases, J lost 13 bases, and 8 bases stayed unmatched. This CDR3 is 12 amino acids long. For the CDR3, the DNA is TGTGCCAGCAGCCCGGGACTAGCTTCGGAGTATTTT. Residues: CASSPGLASEYF.

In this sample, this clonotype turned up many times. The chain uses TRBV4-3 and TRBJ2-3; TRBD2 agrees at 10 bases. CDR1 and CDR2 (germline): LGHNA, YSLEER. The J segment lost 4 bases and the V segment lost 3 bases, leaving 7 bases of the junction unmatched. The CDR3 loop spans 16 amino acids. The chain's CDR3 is CASSQGAGGLSDTQYF. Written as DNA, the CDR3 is TGCGCCAGCAGCCAGGGAGCGGGGGGGCTCTCAGATACGCAGTATTTT.

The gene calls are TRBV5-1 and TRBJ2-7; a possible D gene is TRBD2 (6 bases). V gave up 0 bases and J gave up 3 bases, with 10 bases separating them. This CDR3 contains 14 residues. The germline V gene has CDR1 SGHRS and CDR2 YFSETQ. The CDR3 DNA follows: TGCGCCAGCAGCTTGGTTGGAGGGCGCTACGAGCAGTACTTC. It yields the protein CASSLVGGRYEQYF.

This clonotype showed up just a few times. The CDR3 loop reads CASSLARRGGYEQYF. The CDR3, as DNA: TGTGCCAGCAGCTTAGCTAGGCGGGGAGGATACGAGCAGTACTTC. The V call is TRBV7-2, the J call TRBJ2-7; D is possibly TRBD2 (6 bases). Trimming left V 0 bases short and J 4 bases short, with 13 bases between. Germline CDR1 SGHTA, CDR2 FQGNSA. This CDR3 contains 15 residues.

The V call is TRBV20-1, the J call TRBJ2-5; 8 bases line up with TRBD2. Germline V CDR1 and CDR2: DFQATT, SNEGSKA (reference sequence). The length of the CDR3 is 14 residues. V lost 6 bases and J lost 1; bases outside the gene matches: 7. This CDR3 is CSAGAGVSQETQYF. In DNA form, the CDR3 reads TGCAGTGCAGGAGCGGGGGTAAGCCAAGAGACCCAGTACTTC.

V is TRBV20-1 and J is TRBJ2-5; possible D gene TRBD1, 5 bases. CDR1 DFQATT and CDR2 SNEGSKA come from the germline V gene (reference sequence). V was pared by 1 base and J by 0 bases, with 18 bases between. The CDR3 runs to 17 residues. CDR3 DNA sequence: TGCAGTGCTAGAGTACAGGACCAAGCCATCCACCAAGAGACCCAGTACTTC. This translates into CSARVQDQAIHQETQYF.

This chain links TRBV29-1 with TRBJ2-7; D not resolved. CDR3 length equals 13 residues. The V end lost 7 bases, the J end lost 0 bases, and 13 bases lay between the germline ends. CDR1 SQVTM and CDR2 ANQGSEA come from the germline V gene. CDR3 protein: CSAYDPSSYEQYF. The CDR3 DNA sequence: TGCAGCGCCTACGACCCGAGCTCCTACGAGCAGTACTTC.

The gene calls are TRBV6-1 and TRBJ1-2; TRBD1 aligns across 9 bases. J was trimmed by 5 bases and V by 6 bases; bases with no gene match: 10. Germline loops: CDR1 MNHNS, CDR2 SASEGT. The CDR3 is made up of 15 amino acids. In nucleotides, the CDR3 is TGTGCCAGCAGACCCCGGGGACAGGGTGAATATGGCTACACCTTC. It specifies CASRPRGQGEYGYTF.